The T cell receptor beta chain under discussion was sequenced for a study of blood T cells in healthy people across ages. A sample-barcoded 5' primer and a J-beta primer mix were used in a second PCR of roughly 7 to 11 cycles. MiXCR, run by TCRdb on the 5' RACE reads, gives a single entry per CDR3 protein. The sample contains fewer than 1,000,000 distinct CDR3 sequences, 46% of which appear only once. V lost 3 bases to trimming and J lost 8 bases; unmatched junction nucleotides: 5. The CDR3 is 14 amino acids. Germline loops: CDR1 KGHDR, CDR2 SFDVKD. This clonotype was detected many times. The chain is built from TRBV24-1 and TRBJ2-1; 8 bases fit TRBD2. Sequenced material: blood. The source is an elderly man in good health. The CDR3 here is CATSDRGLADEQFF. In DNA form, the CDR3 reads TGTGCCACCAGTGATCGCGGACTAGCCGATGAGCAGTTCTTC.